This TCR beta chain was obtained from a study of cytomegalovirus exposure and HLA in healthy donors. Vbeta (60) and Jbeta (13) primers were used in the PCR. TCRdb's copy holds only in-frame clones and misses some; the assay was immunoSEQ multiplex PCR. The data hold about 77,000 clones, with 78% observed a single time. This CDR3 comprises 16 residues. J lost 7 bases, V lost 3 bases, and 14 bases had no gene match. CDR1 and CDR2 (germline): SGHDT, YYEEEE. The chain is built from TRBV5-6 and TRBJ2-5, with 8 positions matching TRBD1. The source is a middle-aged man in good health and CMV-seronegative. The sequencing sample was made of PBMCs. As DNA, the CDR3 is TGTGCCAGCAGCTCGGGCAGGGGGCTTGAGGCGAGGACCCAGTACTTC. It encodes CASSSGRGLEARTQYF. Complete variable domain (other parts from reference TRBV5-6 and TRBJ2-5): DAGVTQSPTHLIKTRGQQVTLRCSPKSGHDTVSWYQQALGQGPQFIFQYYEEEERQRGNFPDRFSGHQFPNYSSELNVNALLLGDSALYLCASSSGRGLEARTQYFGPGTRLLVL.